This T cell receptor beta chain was captured in a study of identical twins. Using its own MiXCR run on the 5' RACE reads, TCRdb lists one record per CDR3 protein. The sample includes hundreds of thousands of distinct CDR3 sequences, around 12% of them seen just once. The sample was also linked to a second study, of yellow fever vaccine responses in identical twins.

The source of this sequence is a woman under 30 in good health. Sample: CD8+ T cells sorted from blood.

The CDR3 sequence: CSAGPGQGGFYGYTF. The CDR3 DNA follows: TGCAGTGCTGGCCCAGGACAGGGGGGGTTCTATGGCTACACCTTC. J is TRBJ1-2 and V is TRBV20-1, with 10 bases fitting TRBD1. Germline V gene lookup returns CDR1 DFQATT and CDR2 SNEGSKA (reference sequence). J was trimmed by 4 bases and V by 5 bases; bases with no gene match: 10. This CDR3 has 15 residues.